These 24 T cell receptor beta chains share one sample of origin, sequenced in a study of blood T cell repertoires in COVID-19. TCRdb's copy holds only in-frame clones and misses some; the assay was immunoSEQ multiplex PCR. The sample shows 180,000 or so clones, about 89% of them seen only once. Specimen: peripheral blood. These TCRs come from a man aged 35 to 55 with active or convalescent COVID-19.

The V call is TRBV5-4, the J call TRBJ1-2, with TRBD1 as a possible D gene (6 bases). Trimming shortened V by 0 bases and J by 2 bases, and 14 bases separated the two germline ends. Germline CDR1 reads SGHNT; CDR2 reads YYREEE (reference sequence). The CDR3 spans 16 residues. The CDR3 DNA is TGTGCCAGCAGCTTGGATAGGCAGGGGAGAAACTATGGCTACACCTTC. It specifies CASSLDRQGRNYGYTF.

V usage is TRBV30 and J usage is TRBJ1-6; tentative D call: TRBD1 (6 bases). The germline gives CDR1 GTSNPN, CDR2 SVGIG (reference sequence). Trimming took off 5 bases at V and 3 bases at J, with 11 bases between the two ends. The CDR3 loop spans 14 amino acids. DNA of the CDR3: TGTGCCTGGGCCCGGGACAACTATAATTCACCCCTCCACTTT. It translates to CAWARDNYNSPLHF.

The rearrangement uses TRBV28 and TRBJ1-3; D remains unclear. The germline V and J ends were trimmed by 5 bases and 0 bases, with 11 bases remaining between them. Germline lookup yields CDR1 MDHEN and CDR2 SYDVKM. The CDR3 contains 15 residues. CDR3: CASSLLPSSGNTIYF. The CDR3, as DNA: TGTGCCAGCAGTCTTCTGCCGAGCTCTGGAAACACCATATATTTT.

The chain recombines TRBV7-9 with TRBJ1-2; D remains unclear. This CDR3 is 15 amino acids long. Germline loops: CDR1 SEHNR, CDR2 FQNEAQ (reference sequence). The V and J ends lost 1 base and 8 bases respectively, with 17 bases between them. The CDR3 sequence: CASSLVGNHFWGYTF. The CDR3 coding sequence is TGTGCCAGCAGCTTAGTGGGCAATCACTTTTGGGGCTACACCTTC.

The rearrangement links TRBV6-5 to TRBJ1-5; 8 positions agree with TRBD1. Germline assignment: CDR1 MNHEY and CDR2 SVGAGI. The J segment lost 7 bases and the V segment lost 6 bases, leaving 8 bases of the junction unmatched. The CDR3 has 14 amino acids. The CDR3 DNA reads TGTGCCAGCAGGCACGGACAGGGTGGCCAGCCCCAGCATTTT. This translates into CASRHGQGGQPQHF.

The chain has TRBV10-3 and TRBJ1-1; D is possibly TRBD1 (6 bases). Trimming cost V 3 bases and J 4 bases, with 15 bases left between them. The CDR3 consists of 15 residues. Germline CDR1 is ENHRY and CDR2 is SYGVKD. Written as DNA, the CDR3 is TGTGCCATCAGTGATATGAACAGGGAGAGCACTGAAGCTTTCTTT. Protein sequence: CAISDMNRESTEAFF.

The chain joins TRBV28 to TRBJ1-5, with TRBD1 matching 9 bases. The V and J ends lost 6 bases and 2 bases, in that order; junction bases with no gene match: 5. Germline values: CDR1 MDHEN, CDR2 SYDVKM. The CDR3 length is 15 residues. In DNA form, the CDR3 reads TGTGCCAGCAGCCCAACAGGGGGCCGCAATCAGCCCCAGCATTTT. It specifies CASSPTGGRNQPQHF.

V gene TRBV11-2 combines with J gene TRBJ2-3, with D perhaps TRBD2 (5 bases). V was clipped by 5 bases and J by 6 bases, with 27 bases between them. Germline lookup yields CDR1 SGHAT and CDR2 FQNNGV. The CDR3 spans 18 residues. As DNA, the CDR3 is TGTGCCAGCAGCACCCGACCCCGGCCCGGGGTGAATTCGGATACGCAGTATTTT. It specifies CASSTRPRPGVNSDTQYF.

V usage is TRBV2 and J usage is TRBJ1-1; 8 bases match TRBD1. V dropped 1 base and J dropped 3; count of bases not matched to a gene: 1. The germline gives CDR1 SNHLY, CDR2 FYNNEI. The CDR3 totals 14 residues. For the CDR3, the DNA is TGTGCCAGCAGTGAAGAACAGGGGGACACTGAAGCTTTCTTT. Encoded protein: CASSEEQGDTEAFF.

This clone was found a few times. The chain has TRBV7-8 and TRBJ2-1; D gene unclear. Per the germline V gene, CDR1 is SGHVS and CDR2 is FQNEAQ. V was trimmed by 3 bases and J by 4 bases, leaving 4 bases between them. The CDR3 consists of 12 residues. The CDR3 loop is CASSFQYNEQFF. Here the CDR3 DNA reads TGTGCCAGCAGCTTCCAGTACAATGAGCAGTTCTTC. Full variable domain (rest looked up from reference TRBV7-8 and TRBJ2-1): GAGVSQSPRYKVAKRGQDVALRCDPISGHVSLFWYQQALGQGPEFLTYFQNEAQLDKSGLPSDRFFAERPEGSVSTLKIQRTQQEDSAVYLCASSFQYNEQFFGPGTRLTVL.

This chain uses TRBV9 with TRBJ2-1; TRBD2 aligns across 9 bases. The CDR3 is 14 residues long. Germline V gene data show CDR1 as SGDLS and CDR2 as YYNGEE. With V trimmed by 0 bases and J by 8 bases, 3 bases remained unmatched. Here the CDR3 reads CASSVGGTSYEQFF. As DNA, the CDR3 is TGTGCCAGCAGCGTAGGTGGGACTAGCTATGAGCAGTTCTTC. The entire variable domain, with the rest obtained from reference TRBV9 and TRBJ2-1, is as follows: DSGVTQTPKHLITATGQRVTLRCSPRSGDLSVYWYQQSLDQGLQFLIQYYNGEERAKGNILERFSAQQFPDLHSELNLSSLELGDSALYFCASSVGGTSYEQFFGPGTRLTVL.

The rearrangement uses TRBV11-3 and TRBJ2-1; perhaps TRBD1 as D (6 bases). The germline V gene encodes CDR1 SGHNT and CDR2 YENEEA. V was shortened by 1 base and J by 8 bases, with 15 bases between the two germline ends. The CDR3 is made up of 15 amino acids. In DNA form, the CDR3 reads TGTGCCAGCAGCTTAGCGGGGACAAATGGGGATGAGCAGTTCTTC. Its protein is CASSLAGTNGDEQFF.

This clone occurred once. The chain combines TRBV19 with TRBJ1-5, with 7 bases that match TRBD1. The CDR3 is 15 residues long. Germline CDR1 LNHDA, CDR2 SQIVND (reference sequence). Germline trimming cut 6 bases from V and 1 base from J; bases unmatched to any gene: 6. Here the CDR3 reads CASSWTGKSNQPQHF. Written as DNA, the CDR3 is TGTGCCAGTAGCTGGACAGGAAAGAGCAATCAGCCCCAGCATTTT.

The chain carries TRBV2 and TRBJ1-2, with D possibly matching TRBD1 (5 bases). Germline V gene sequence: CDR1 SNHLY, CDR2 FYNNEI. V was cut by 2 bases and J by 4 bases, with 14 bases left in between. The CDR3 runs to 15 residues. Written as DNA, the CDR3 is TGTGCCAGCAGTGAAACGGTGGGGCAGATCTATGGCTACACCTTC. Amino acid sequence: CASSETVGQIYGYTF. The full variable domain, completed using reference TRBV2 and TRBJ1-2, is EPEVTQTPSHQVTQMGQEVILRCVPISNHLYFYWYRQILGQKVEFLVSFYNNEISEKSEIFDDQFSVERPDGSNFTLKIRSTKLEDSAMYFCASSETVGQIYGYTFGSGTRLTVV.

V is TRBV7-8 and J is TRBJ1-6; 7 bases agree with TRBD1. V dropped 4 bases and J dropped 3; count of bases not matched to a gene: 3. Germline V gene sequence: CDR1 SGHVS, CDR2 FQNEAQ. The CDR3 totals 15 residues. The CDR3 sequence is CASSYRDSYNSPLHF. The CDR3 bases are TGTGCCAGCAGCTACCGGGACAGCTATAATTCACCCCTCCACTTT.

This chain joins TRBV28 and TRBJ1-2; D is undetermined. This CDR3 spans 12 amino acids. The germline V gene encodes CDR1 MDHEN and CDR2 SYDVKM. With 2 bases removed from V and 4 bases from J, the gap between germline ends came to 5 bases. CDR3 loop: CASSLGSYGYTF. CDR3 nucleotides: TGTGCCAGCAGTTTAGGGAGCTATGGCTACACCTTC.

This sequence joins TRBV19 and TRBJ2-3; 8 bases align to TRBD2. Looked up from germline, CDR1 is LNHDA and CDR2 is SQIVND (reference sequence). V dropped 6 bases and J dropped 4; count of bases not matched to a gene: 6. This CDR3 region has 14 residues. The CDR3 here is CASSVPGGADTQYF. The DNA for the CDR3 is TGTGCCAGTAGCGTCCCCGGGGGGGCAGATACGCAGTATTTT.

V usage is TRBV3-1 (or the pseudogene TRBV3-2) and J usage is TRBJ1-1; the match to TRBD1 covers 9 bases. Per germline, CDR1 LGHDT and CDR2 YNNKEL (reference sequence). Losses at the gene ends were 4 bases for V and 4 bases for J; bases not matched to a gene: 7. The CDR3 runs 15 residues. CDR3 sequence: CASSPMTGGSTEAFF. The CDR3, as DNA: TGTGCCAGCAGCCCTATGACAGGGGGGAGCACTGAAGCTTTCTTT.

A single count supports this clone. This rearrangement joins TRBV10-3 to TRBJ2-1, with 12 positions matching TRBD1. The CDR3 is 19 residues long. Germline V lookup: CDR1 ENHRY, CDR2 SYGVKD. After removal of 6 bases from V and 2 bases from J, the junction contained 14 bases not matched to a gene. CDR3 in DNA: TGTGCCATCAGCGCTTCCGGGACAGGGGGCCTTACAGCCTACAATGAGCAGTTCTTC. This encodes CAISASGTGGLTAYNEQFF.

The J gene is TRBJ1-1, the V gene TRBV2; D perhaps matches TRBD1 (6 bases). Between the trimmed V and J ends, which lost 2 bases and 6 bases, there was a span of 19 bases. This CDR3 is built from 16 residues. The germline V gene encodes CDR1 SNHLY and CDR2 FYNNEI. The CDR3 region is CASSERTWTAGSEAFF. In DNA, the CDR3 is TGTGCCAGCAGTGAACGGACTTGGACAGCTGGCTCTGAAGCTTTCTTT.

The chain recombines TRBV5-1 with TRBJ2-3, with 7 bases fitting TRBD2. This CDR3 spans 15 amino acids. With V trimmed by 4 bases and J by 7 bases, 12 bases remained unmatched. CDR1 and CDR2 from the germline V gene are SGHRS and YFSETQ. The CDR3 nucleotides are TGCGCCAGCAGCCCTGGACTAGGTTTAGCAAATACGCAGTATTTT. This codes for CASSPGLGLANTQYF.

The rearrangement links TRBV5-1 to TRBJ2-7, with 7 bases matching TRBD1. Trimming cost V 2 bases and J 0 bases; bases outside gene matches: 8. Germline V lookup: CDR1 SGHRS, CDR2 YFSETQ. CDR3 length: 16 amino acids. The CDR3 sequence is CASSLMTGLSSYEQYF. The CDR3 DNA reads TGCGCCAGCAGCTTAATGACAGGGCTAAGCTCCTACGAGCAGTACTTC.

The V gene is TRBV9, the J gene TRBJ2-7; 7 bases agree with TRBD1. Germline CDR1 is SGDLS and CDR2 is YYNGEE. The CDR3 is 15 amino acids. Trimming removed 0 bases from V and 4 bases from J; junction bases left unmatched: 7. CDR3 amino acids: CASSVATGWDYEQYF. CDR3 sequence (DNA): TGTGCCAGCAGCGTAGCGACAGGGTGGGATTACGAGCAGTACTTC.

This sequence joins TRBV7-6 and TRBJ2-1, with 7 bases identical to TRBD2. J lost 6 bases, V lost 4 bases, and 0 bases had no gene match. The length of the CDR3 is 12 residues. Per the germline V gene, CDR1 is SGHVS and CDR2 is FNYEAQ. CDR3 in amino acids: CASSSGGNEQFF. CDR3 bases: TGTGCCAGCAGCTCGGGGGGCAATGAGCAGTTCTTC.